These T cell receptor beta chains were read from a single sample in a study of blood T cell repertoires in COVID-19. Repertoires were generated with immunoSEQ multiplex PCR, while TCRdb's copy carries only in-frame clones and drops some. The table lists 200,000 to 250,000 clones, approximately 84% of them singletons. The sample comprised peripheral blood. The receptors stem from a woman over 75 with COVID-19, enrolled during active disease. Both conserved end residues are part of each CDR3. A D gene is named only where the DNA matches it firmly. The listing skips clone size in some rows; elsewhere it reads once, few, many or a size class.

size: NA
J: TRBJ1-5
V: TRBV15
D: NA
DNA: TGTGCCACCAGCAGAGATCACACGGGTCAGCCCCAGCATTTT
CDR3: CATSRDHTGQPQHF

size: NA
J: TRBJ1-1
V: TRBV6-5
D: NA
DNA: TGTGCCAGCCTTCGGCCGGGACTTTCGAACACTGAAGCTTTCTTT
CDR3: CASLRPGLSNTEAFF

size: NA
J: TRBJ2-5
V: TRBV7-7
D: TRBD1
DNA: TGTGCTAGCAGCTCCGGGACAGGGCGTATGGAGACCCAGTACTTC
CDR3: CASSSGTGRMETQYF

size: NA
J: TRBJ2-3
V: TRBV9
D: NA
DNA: TGTGCCAGCAGCGTAGGCCTAGAAGGTATAGATACGCAGTATTTT
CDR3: CASSVGLEGIDTQYF

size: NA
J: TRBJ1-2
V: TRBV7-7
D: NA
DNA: TGTGCTAGCAGCTTGAGTAGGGTTATGGGACTCGTTTATGGCTACACCTTC
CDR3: CASSLSRVMGLVYGYTF

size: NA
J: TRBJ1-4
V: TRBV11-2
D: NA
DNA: TGTGCCAGCAGCCGAGTTTACAGAGAAAAACTGTTTTTT
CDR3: CASSRVYREKLFF

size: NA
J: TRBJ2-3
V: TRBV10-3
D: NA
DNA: TGTGCCATCAGTTCCCCCTCCGGATCGGGAGAAAACACAGATACGCAGTATTTT
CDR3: CAISSPSGSGENTDTQYF

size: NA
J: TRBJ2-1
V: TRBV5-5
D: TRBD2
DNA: TGTGCCAGCAGCGTCCGACTAGCGGGAGGGCGGGAGCAGTTCTTC
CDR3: CASSVRLAGGREQFF

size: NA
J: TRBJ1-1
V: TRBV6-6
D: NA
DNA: TGTGCCAGCAGCCAGGGCGGGAACACTGAAGCTTTCTTT
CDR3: CASSQGGNTEAFF

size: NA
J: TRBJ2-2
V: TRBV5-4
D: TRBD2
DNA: TGTGCCAGCAGCTTCGGACTAGCGGGAGTAAGAACCGGGGAGCTGTTTTTT
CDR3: CASSFGLAGVRTGELFF

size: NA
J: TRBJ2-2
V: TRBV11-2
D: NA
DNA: TGTGCCAGCAGCCTCAACACCGGGGAGCTGTTTTTT
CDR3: CASSLNTGELFF

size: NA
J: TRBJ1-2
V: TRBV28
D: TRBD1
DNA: TGTGCCAGCAGTCAGGGACAGGGGAGATCTGGCTACACCTTC
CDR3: CASSQGQGRSGYTF

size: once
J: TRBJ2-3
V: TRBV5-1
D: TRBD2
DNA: TGCGCCAGCAGCCTAGCGGGGGGGCCTGCAGATACGCAGTATTTT
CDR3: CASSLAGGPADTQYF

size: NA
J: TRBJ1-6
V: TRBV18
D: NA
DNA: TGTGCCAGCTCACCCGGTGGGACTTTTAATTCACCCCTCCACTTT
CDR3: CASSPGGTFNSPLHF

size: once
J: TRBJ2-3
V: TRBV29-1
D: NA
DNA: TGCAGCGCGTGGGAGAAAGCAGTATCAGATACGCAGTATTTT
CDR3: CSAWEKAVSDTQYF

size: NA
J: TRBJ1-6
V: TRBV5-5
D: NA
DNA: TGTGCCAGCAGCTTGGCCGAGGTTTCACCCCTCCACTTT
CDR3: CASSLAEVSPLHF

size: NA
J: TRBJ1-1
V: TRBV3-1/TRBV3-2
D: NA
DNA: TGTGCCAGCAGCCAAGATTGGGGCTTCACTGAAGCTTTCTTT
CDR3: CASSQDWGFTEAFF

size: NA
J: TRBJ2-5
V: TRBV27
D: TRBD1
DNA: TGTGCCAGCAGTCCCAGGGGGTTAAGGGGGACCCAGTACTTC
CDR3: CASSPRGLRGTQYF

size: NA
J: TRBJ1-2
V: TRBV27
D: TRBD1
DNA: TGTGCCAGCAAAAGGACAGGGGACTATGGCTACACCTTC
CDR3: CASKRTGDYGYTF

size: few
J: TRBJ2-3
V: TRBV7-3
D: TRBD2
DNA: TGTGCCAGCAGCATTAGCGGGGATTACACAGATACGCAGTATTTT
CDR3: CASSISGDYTDTQYF

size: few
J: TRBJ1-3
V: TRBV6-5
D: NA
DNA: TGTGCCAGCAAGAGGAGGACAGACTCTGGAAACACCATATATTTT
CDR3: CASKRRTDSGNTIYF

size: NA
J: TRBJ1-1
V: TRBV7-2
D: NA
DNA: TGTGCCAGCAGCTTAGACCGACAGGACTCTTCAAACACTGAAGCTTTCTTT
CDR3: CASSLDRQDSSNTEAFF

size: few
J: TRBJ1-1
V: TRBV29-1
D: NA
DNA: TGCAGCGCCAAAGGACAGTTGAACACTGAAGCTTTCTTT
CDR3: CSAKGQLNTEAFF

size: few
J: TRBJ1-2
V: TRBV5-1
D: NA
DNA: TGCGCCAGCAGCACCCTGGACAGAAACTATGGCTACACCTTC
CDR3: CASSTLDRNYGYTF

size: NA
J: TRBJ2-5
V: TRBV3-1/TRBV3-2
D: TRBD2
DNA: TGTGCCAGCAGCCGGGCGGGGGAAGAGACCCAGTACTTC
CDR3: CASSRAGEETQYF

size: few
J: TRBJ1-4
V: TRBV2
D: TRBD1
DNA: TGTGCCAGCAGTGGGACAGGGTCTAATGAAAAACTGTTTTTT
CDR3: CASSGTGSNEKLFF

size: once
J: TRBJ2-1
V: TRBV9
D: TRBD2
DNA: TGTGCCAGCAGCGTAGATCCGACTAGCGGGGTAAGCTCCTACAATGAGCAGTTCTTC
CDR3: CASSVDPTSGVSSYNEQFF

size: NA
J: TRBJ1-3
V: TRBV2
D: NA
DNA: TGTGCCAGTGGGCCTGGAAACACCATATATTTT
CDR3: CASGPGNTIYF

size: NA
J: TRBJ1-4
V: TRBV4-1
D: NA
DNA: TGCGCCAGCAGCCAGGATCAGGGCTTGGGTGAAAAACTGTTTTTT
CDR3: CASSQDQGLGEKLFF

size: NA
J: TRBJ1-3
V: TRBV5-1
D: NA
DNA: TGCGCCAGCAGCCCCATGTCCTCTGGAAACACCATATATTTT
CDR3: CASSPMSSGNTIYF

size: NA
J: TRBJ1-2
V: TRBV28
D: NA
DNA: TGTGCCAGCAGTCCCAACCTCCCCCCTTACAGGTCGCCGACTGGCTACACCTTC
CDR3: CASSPNLPPYRSPTGYTF

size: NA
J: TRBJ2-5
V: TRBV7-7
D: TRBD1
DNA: TGTGCTAGCCGACAGGGGGCAGGGGAGACCCAGTACTTC
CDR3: CASRQGAGETQYF

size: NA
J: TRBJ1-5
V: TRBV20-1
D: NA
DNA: TGCAGTGCTAGTCGGGCCGGGGAGGATCAGCCCCAGCATTTT
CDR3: CSASRAGEDQPQHF